This T cell receptor beta chain was recorded in a study of T cells in Graves' hyperthyroidism and ophthalmopathy. Overall study results and limits: Most expanded thyroid clonotypes above 0.001 recurred in blood. Stable hyperthyroidism was separated from ophthalmopathy by a model based on 13 V-J features.

Worth noting for this clonotype: No antigen is known for it. One end of the junction fails to match germline, which may point to a read error.

Authors of the study amplified TCR beta CDR3 regions from RNA transcripts. Primed by the HTBI set, a first-round RT-PCR was run on the TCR CDR3. TCRdb reanalysed the multiplex PCR reads using MiXCR and keeps one entry per CDR3 protein. The sample has some 770,000 distinct CDR3 sequences, around 15% seen once; the top ten hold approximately 8%. Aged 18 to 65, the patients had hyperthyroidism that was newly diagnosed and had lasted under 2 months. Reasons for excluding patients were uncontrolled infection, other autoimmune disease, pregnancy or lactation. Germline values: CDR1 MNHEY, CDR2 SVGAGI. This CDR3 region has 20 residues.

The sequenced sample was blood. This receptor was taken from a man aged 18 to 29 with Graves' hyperthyroidism. V and J are TRBV6-5 and TRBJ2-6, with 12 bases fitting TRBD1. The CDR3 reads CASSSDIWGQGASGANVLTF. The CDR3 DNA is TGTGCCAGCAGTTCCGACATTTGGGGACAGGGGGCATCTGGAGCCAACGTCCTGACTTTC.